This is a list of T cell receptor beta chains from one sample in a study of blood T cell repertoires in COVID-19. The method was immunoSEQ multiplex PCR; TCRdb's version includes in-frame clones alone and lacks a portion of them. The top ten hold over 1.5% of the sample, which has 300,000 to 400,000 clones, around 85% seen once. The source material was PBMCs or T cells enriched from blood (not recorded which). The receptors were sampled from a woman in her thirties who had been exposed to COVID-19. Both conserved end residues are trimmed from each CDR3. D genes are given only for firm matches.

j_gene: TRBJ2-1
d_gene: TRBD2
v_gene: TRBV7-2
CDR3aa: ASRSTSGSSYNEQF

j_gene: TRBJ1-6
d_gene: NA
v_gene: TRBV27
CDR3aa: ASSYRSNSPLH

j_gene: TRBJ2-7
d_gene: NA
v_gene: TRBV6-5
CDR3aa: ASSREARASEQY

j_gene: TRBJ1-5
d_gene: NA
v_gene: TRBV21-1
CDR3aa: ASSNGRFEGAQPQH

j_gene: TRBJ2-5
d_gene: NA
v_gene: TRBV3-1/TRBV3-2
CDR3aa: ASSEGETQY

j_gene: TRBJ2-3
d_gene: TRBD1
v_gene: TRBV9
CDR3aa: ASSVEGQGADTQY

j_gene: TRBJ2-7
d_gene: NA
v_gene: TRBV19
CDR3aa: ASSMPGLVYEQY

j_gene: TRBJ2-7
d_gene: NA
v_gene: TRBV28
CDR3aa: ASRAGGPYEQY

j_gene: TRBJ2-3
d_gene: NA
v_gene: TRBV6-5
CDR3aa: ASSYRGARADTQY

j_gene: TRBJ1-2
d_gene: TRBD1
v_gene: TRBV7-2
CDR3aa: ATKTGTGVDGYT

j_gene: TRBJ1-2
d_gene: TRBD1
v_gene: TRBV14
CDR3aa: ASSRDRVNYGYT

j_gene: TRBJ2-7
d_gene: TRBD1
v_gene: TRBV7-9
CDR3aa: ASSTRTGQSEQY

j_gene: TRBJ2-5
d_gene: TRBD1
v_gene: TRBV5-1
CDR3aa: ASSPGGQGGTQY

j_gene: TRBJ1-2
d_gene: TRBD1
v_gene: TRBV19
CDR3aa: ASSLRTGGNYGYT

j_gene: TRBJ2-7
d_gene: TRBD2
v_gene: TRBV19
CDR3aa: ASSLGVSGSAYEQY

j_gene: TRBJ1-2
d_gene: NA
v_gene: TRBV6-5
CDR3aa: ASRLQATANYGYT

j_gene: TRBJ2-1
d_gene: TRBD2
v_gene: TRBV19
CDR3aa: ASSMAPLAGAYNEQF

j_gene: TRBJ2-1
d_gene: NA
v_gene: TRBV24-1
CDR3aa: ATSDFAEQF

j_gene: TRBJ2-7
d_gene: NA
v_gene: TRBV7-8
CDR3aa: ASSGGSKYEQY

j_gene: TRBJ2-2
d_gene: TRBD1
v_gene: TRBV5-1
CDR3aa: ATGQRNTGELF

j_gene: TRBJ1-1
d_gene: NA
v_gene: TRBV3-1/TRBV3-2
CDR3aa: ASSQDNGGTQAF

j_gene: TRBJ2-1
d_gene: TRBD2
v_gene: TRBV6-2/TRBV6-3
CDR3aa: ASSYHGGANNEQF

j_gene: TRBJ2-7
d_gene: TRBD1
v_gene: TRBV28
CDR3aa: ASRQQGGYDGQY

j_gene: TRBJ1-5
d_gene: TRBD1
v_gene: TRBV6-5
CDR3aa: ASSPGTGQRPQH

j_gene: TRBJ2-7
d_gene: TRBD1
v_gene: TRBV5-6
CDR3aa: ASSLAYRGRGSYEQY

j_gene: TRBJ1-5
d_gene: NA
v_gene: TRBV19
CDR3aa: ASSILNQPQH

j_gene: TRBJ2-2
d_gene: NA
v_gene: TRBV4-3
CDR3aa: ASSQDIVLSGAGELF

j_gene: TRBJ2-3
d_gene: TRBD2
v_gene: TRBV30
CDR3aa: AWSRSGGESQY

j_gene: TRBJ1-2
d_gene: NA
v_gene: TRBV6-6
CDR3aa: ASQGNYGYT

j_gene: TRBJ1-4
d_gene: NA
v_gene: TRBV7-6
CDR3aa: ASSLMGANEKLF

j_gene: TRBJ1-1
d_gene: TRBD1
v_gene: TRBV5-1
CDR3aa: ASSSGTGGKNTEAF

j_gene: TRBJ1-2
d_gene: NA
v_gene: TRBV24-1
CDR3aa: ATLGDIGGYT

j_gene: TRBJ2-5
d_gene: NA
v_gene: TRBV4-1
CDR3aa: ASSQRSQQETQY

j_gene: TRBJ2-2
d_gene: NA
v_gene: TRBV15
CDR3aa: ATSRGSDSTGELF

j_gene: TRBJ2-1
d_gene: TRBD2
v_gene: TRBV3-1/TRBV3-2
CDR3aa: ASSQGGASGRAVEQF

j_gene: TRBJ2-2
d_gene: NA
v_gene: TRBV19
CDR3aa: ASSPKRTGELF

j_gene: TRBJ1-1
d_gene: TRBD1
v_gene: TRBV5-1
CDR3aa: ASRLGTAPNGDTEAF

j_gene: TRBJ2-1
d_gene: TRBD1
v_gene: TRBV28
CDR3aa: ASSSQGTGGQGQF

j_gene: TRBJ2-5
d_gene: NA
v_gene: TRBV4-2
CDR3aa: ASSQEGGAGQETQY

j_gene: TRBJ2-2
d_gene: TRBD1
v_gene: TRBV9
CDR3aa: ASSVLGQGTGELF

j_gene: TRBJ1-5
d_gene: NA
v_gene: TRBV3-1/TRBV3-2
CDR3aa: ASSQVLSQPQH

j_gene: TRBJ2-3
d_gene: NA
v_gene: TRBV10-1
CDR3aa: ASSVNRLGTDTQY